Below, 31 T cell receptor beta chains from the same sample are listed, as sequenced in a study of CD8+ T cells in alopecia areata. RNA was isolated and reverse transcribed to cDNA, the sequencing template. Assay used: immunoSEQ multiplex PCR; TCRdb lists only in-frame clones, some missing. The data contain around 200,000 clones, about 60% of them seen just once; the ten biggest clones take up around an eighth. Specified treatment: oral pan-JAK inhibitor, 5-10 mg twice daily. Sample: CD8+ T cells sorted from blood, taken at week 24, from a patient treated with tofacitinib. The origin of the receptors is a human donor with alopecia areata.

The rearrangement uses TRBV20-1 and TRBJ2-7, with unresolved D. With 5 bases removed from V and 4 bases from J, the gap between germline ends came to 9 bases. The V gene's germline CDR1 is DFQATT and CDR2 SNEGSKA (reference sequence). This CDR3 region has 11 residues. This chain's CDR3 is CSAQNVYEQYF. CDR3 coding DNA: TGCAGTGCTCAGAACGTATACGAGCAGTACTTC.

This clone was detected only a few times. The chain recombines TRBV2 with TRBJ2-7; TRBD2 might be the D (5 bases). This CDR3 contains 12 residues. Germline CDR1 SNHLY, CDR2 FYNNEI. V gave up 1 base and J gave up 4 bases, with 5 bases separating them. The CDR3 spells CASSEGGYEQYF. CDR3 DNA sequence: TGTGCCAGCAGTGAAGGAGGGTACGAGCAGTACTTC. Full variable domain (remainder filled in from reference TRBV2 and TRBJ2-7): EPEVTQTPSHQVTQMGQEVILRCVPISNHLYFYWYRQILGQKVEFLVSFYNNEISEKSEIFDDQFSVERPDGSNFTLKIRSTKLEDSAMYFCASSEGGYEQYFGPGTRLTVT.

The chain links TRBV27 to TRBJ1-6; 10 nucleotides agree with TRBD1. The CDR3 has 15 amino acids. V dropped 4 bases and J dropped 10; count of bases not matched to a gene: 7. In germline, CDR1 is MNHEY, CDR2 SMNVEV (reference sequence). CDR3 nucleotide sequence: TGTGCCAGCAGTTCATGGACAGGGGGGGAATCACCCCTCCACTTT. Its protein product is CASSSWTGGESPLHF.

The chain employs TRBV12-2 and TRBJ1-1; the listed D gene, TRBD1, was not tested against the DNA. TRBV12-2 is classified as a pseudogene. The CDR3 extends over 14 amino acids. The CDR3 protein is CASRVGAENTEAFF. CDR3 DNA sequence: TGTGCAAGTCGCGTGGGGGCGGAGAACACTGAAGCTTTCTTT.

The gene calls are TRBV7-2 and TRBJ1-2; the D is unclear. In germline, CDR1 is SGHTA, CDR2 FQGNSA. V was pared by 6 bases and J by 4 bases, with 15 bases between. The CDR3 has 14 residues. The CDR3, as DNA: TGTGCCAGCAGTCTAGACACCCTTCTCTATGGCTACACCTTC. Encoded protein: CASSLDTLLYGYTF.

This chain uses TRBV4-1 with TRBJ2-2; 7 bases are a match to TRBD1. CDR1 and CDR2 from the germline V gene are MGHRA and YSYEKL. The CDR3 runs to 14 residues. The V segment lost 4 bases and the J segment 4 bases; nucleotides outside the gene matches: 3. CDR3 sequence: CASSLGQFTGELFF. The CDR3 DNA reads TGCGCCAGCAGCCTGGGACAGTTCACCGGGGAGCTGTTTTTT.

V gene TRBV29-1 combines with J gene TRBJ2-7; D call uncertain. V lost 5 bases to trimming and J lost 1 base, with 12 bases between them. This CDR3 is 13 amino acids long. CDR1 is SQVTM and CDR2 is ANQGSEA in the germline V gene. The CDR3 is CSVRLTDSYEQYF. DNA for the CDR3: TGCAGCGTTAGACTGACGGATTCCTACGAGCAGTACTTC.

CDR3 loop: CATSITPTGNLYEQYF. DNA of the CDR3: TGTGCCACCAGCATAACTCCGACAGGGAACCTCTACGAGCAGTACTTC. The chain couples TRBV15 to TRBJ2-7; TRBD1 aligns across 7 bases. Losses at the gene ends were 4 bases for V and 3 bases for J; bases not matched to a gene: 12. Germline V gene lookup returns CDR1 LNHNV and CDR2 YYDKDF (reference sequence). The CDR3 is made up of 16 amino acids.

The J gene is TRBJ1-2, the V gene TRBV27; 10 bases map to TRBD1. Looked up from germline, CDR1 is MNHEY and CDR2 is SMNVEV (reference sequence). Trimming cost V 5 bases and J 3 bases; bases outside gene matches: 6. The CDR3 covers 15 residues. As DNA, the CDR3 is TGTGCCAGCAGTCGGGGGACAGGGGTGTACTATGGCTACACCTTC. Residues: CASSRGTGVYYGYTF.

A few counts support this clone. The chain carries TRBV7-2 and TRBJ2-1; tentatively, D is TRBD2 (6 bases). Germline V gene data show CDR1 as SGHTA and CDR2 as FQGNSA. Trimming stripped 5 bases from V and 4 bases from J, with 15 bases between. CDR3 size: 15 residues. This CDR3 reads CASSRVWREYNEQFF. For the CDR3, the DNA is TGTGCCAGCAGCCGCGTATGGAGGGAATACAATGAGCAGTTCTTC.

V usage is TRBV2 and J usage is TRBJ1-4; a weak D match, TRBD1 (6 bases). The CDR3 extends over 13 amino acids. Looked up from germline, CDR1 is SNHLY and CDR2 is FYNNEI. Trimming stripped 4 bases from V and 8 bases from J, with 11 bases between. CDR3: CASSVRGGEKLFF. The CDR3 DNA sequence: TGTGCCAGCAGTGTCAGGGGAGGGGAAAAACTGTTTTTT.

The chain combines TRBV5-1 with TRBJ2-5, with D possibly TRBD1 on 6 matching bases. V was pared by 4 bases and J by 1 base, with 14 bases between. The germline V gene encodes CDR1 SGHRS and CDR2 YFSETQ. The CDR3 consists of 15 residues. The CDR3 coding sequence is TGCGCCAGCAGCGGTGGGCCAGGGGCCCAAGAGACCCAGTACTTC. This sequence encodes CASSGGPGAQETQYF.

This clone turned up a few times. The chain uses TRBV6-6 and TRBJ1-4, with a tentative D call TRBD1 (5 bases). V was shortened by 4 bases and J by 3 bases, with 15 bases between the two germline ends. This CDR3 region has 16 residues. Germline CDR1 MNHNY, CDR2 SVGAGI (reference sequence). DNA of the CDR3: TGTGCCAGCAGTTCGGTTGACAGCATCTCTAATGAAAAACTGTTTTTT. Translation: CASSSVDSISNEKLFF.

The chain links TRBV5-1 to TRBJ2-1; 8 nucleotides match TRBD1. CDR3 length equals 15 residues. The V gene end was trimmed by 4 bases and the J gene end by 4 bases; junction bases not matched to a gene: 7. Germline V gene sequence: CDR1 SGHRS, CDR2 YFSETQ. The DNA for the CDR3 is TGCGCCAGCAGCACCACAGGGGGGTTTTACAATGAGCAGTTCTTC. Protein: CASSTTGGFYNEQFF. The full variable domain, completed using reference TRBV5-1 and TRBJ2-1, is KAGVTQTPRYLIKTRGQQVTLSCSPISGHRSVSWYQQTPGQGLQFLFEYFSETQRNKGNFPGRFSGRQFSNSRSEMNVSTLELGDSALYLCASSTTGGFYNEQFFGPGTRLTVL.

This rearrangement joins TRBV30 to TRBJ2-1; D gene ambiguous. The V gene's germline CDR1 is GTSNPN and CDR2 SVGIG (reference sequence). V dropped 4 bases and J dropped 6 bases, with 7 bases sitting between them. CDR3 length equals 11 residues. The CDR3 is CAWKVGNEQFF. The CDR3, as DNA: TGTGCCTGGAAGGTGGGCAATGAGCAGTTCTTC.

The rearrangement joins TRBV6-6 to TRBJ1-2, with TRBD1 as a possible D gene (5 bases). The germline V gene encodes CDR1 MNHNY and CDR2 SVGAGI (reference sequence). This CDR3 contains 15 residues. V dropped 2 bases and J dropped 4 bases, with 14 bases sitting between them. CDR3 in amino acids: CASSYDRDGTYGYTF. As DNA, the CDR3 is TGTGCCAGCAGTTACGATAGGGACGGAACCTATGGCTACACCTTC.

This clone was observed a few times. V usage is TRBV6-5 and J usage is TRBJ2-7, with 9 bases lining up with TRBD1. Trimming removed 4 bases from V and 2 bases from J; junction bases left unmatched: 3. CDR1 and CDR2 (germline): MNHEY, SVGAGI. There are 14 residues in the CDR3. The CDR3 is CASSSGTGPYEQYF. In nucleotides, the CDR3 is TGTGCCAGCAGTTCCGGGACAGGGCCCTACGAGCAGTACTTC.

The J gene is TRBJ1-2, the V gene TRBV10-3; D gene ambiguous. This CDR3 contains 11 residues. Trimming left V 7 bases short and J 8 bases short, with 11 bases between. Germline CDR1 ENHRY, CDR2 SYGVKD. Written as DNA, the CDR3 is TGTGCCATCAAGGAAGAGAAAGGCTACACCTTC. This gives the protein CAIKEEKGYTF.

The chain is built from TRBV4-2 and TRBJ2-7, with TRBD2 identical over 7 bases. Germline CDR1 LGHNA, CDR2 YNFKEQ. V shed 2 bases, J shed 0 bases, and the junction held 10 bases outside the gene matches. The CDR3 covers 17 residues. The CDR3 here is CASSQRWPGRGSYEQYF. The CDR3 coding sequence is TGTGCCAGCAGCCAAAGGTGGCCGGGGAGGGGCTCCTACGAGCAGTACTTC.

The CDR3 reads CASSQDGGAGNTEAFF. In DNA, the CDR3 is TGCGCCAGCAGCCAAGACGGGGGCGCGGGAAACACTGAAGCTTTCTTT. This chain connects TRBV4-1 to TRBJ1-1; D might be TRBD1 (6 bases). This CDR3 contains 16 residues. The germline V gene has CDR1 MGHRA and CDR2 YSYEKL. Between the trimmed V and J ends, which lost 0 bases and 2 bases, there was a span of 13 bases.

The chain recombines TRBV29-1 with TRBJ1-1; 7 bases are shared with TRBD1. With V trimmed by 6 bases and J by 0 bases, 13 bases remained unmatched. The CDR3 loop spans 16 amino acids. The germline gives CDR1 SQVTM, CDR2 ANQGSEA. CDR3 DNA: TGCAGCGTGCTGGGGACAGACACCCATTTGAACACTGAAGCTTTCTTT. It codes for CSVLGTDTHLNTEAFF.

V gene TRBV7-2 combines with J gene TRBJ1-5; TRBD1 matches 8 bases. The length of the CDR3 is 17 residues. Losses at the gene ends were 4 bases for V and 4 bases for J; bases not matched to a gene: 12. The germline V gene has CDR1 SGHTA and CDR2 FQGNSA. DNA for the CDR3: TGTGCCAGCAGCTCCAGACAGAGCAGGGGGCTAAATCAGCCCCAGCATTTT. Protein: CASSSRQSRGLNQPQHF. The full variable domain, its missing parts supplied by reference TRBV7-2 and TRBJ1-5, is GAGVSQSPSNKVTEKGKDVELRCDPISGHTALYWYRQSLGQGLEFLIYFQGNSAPDKSGLPSDRFSAERTGGSVSTLTIQRTQQEDSAVYLCASSSRQSRGLNQPQHFGDGTRLSIL.

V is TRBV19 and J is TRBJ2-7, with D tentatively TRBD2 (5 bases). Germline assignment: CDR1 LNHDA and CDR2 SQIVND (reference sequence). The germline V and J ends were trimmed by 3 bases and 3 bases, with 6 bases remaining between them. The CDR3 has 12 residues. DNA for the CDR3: TGTGCCAGTAGTATGAGGGACTACGAGCAGTACTTC. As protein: CASSMRDYEQYF.

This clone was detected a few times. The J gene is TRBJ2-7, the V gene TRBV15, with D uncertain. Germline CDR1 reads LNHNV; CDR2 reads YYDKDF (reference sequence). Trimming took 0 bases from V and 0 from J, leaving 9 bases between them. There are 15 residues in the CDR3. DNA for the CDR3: TGTGCCACCAGCAGAGACTCCGGGCCCTCCTACGAGCAGTACTTC. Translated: CATSRDSGPSYEQYF.

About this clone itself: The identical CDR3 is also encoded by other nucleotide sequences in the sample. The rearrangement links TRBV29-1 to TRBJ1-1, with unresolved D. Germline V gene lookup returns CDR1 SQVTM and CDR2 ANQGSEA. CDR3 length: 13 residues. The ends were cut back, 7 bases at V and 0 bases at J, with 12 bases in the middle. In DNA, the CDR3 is TGCAGCGGATACACGGGAATGAACACTGAAGCTTTCTTT. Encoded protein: CSGYTGMNTEAFF.

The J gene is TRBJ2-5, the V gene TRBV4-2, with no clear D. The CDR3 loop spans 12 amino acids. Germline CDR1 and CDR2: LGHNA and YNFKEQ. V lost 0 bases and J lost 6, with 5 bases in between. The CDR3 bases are TGTGCCAGCAGCCAAGAACGGAAGACCCAGTACTTC. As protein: CASSQERKTQYF.

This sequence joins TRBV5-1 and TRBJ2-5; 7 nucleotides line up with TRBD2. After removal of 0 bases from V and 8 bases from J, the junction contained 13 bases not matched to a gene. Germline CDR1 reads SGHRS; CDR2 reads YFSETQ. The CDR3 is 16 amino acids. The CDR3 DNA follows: TGCGCCAGCAGCTTGGGCGCGGGACTACCAAGAGATACCCAGTACTTC. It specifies CASSLGAGLPRDTQYF.

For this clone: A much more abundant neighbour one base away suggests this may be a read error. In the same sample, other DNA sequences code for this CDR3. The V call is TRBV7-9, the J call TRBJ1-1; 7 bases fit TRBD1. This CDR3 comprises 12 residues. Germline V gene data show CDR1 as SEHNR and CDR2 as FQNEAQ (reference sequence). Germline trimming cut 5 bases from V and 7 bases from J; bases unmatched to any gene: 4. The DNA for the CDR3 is TGTGCCAGCAGCCCCTGGACAGGTGAAGCTTTCTTT. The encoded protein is CASSPWTGEAFF.

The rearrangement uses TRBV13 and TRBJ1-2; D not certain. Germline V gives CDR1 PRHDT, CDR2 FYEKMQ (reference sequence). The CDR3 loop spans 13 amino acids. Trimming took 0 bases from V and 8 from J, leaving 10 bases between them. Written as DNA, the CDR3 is TGTGCCAGCAGCTTAGGTCGGAGTGGCGGCTACACCTTC. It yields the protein CASSLGRSGGYTF.

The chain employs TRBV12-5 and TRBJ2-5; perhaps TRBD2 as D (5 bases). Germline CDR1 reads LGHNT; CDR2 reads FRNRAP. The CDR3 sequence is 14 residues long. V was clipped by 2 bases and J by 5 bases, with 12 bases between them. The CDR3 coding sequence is TGTGCTAGTGGTTTGAAGCGGCGTGGGGAGACCCAGTACTTC. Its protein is CASGLKRRGETQYF.

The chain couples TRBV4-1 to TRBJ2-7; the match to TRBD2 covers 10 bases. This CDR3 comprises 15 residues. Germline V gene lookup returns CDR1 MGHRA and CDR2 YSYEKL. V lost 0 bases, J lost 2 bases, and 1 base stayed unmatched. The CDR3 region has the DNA TGCGCCAGCAGCCAAGAAACTAGCGGGGCCTACGAGCAGTACTTC. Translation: CASSQETSGAYEQYF.